These T cell receptor beta chains were read from a single sample in a study of blood T cell repertoires in COVID-19. TCRdb's copy holds only in-frame clones and misses some; the assay was immunoSEQ multiplex PCR. Here the sample spans approximately 76,000 clones, roughly 89% being singletons. Sequencing was performed on peripheral blood. These receptors were taken from a man aged 25 to 40 with acute or convalescent COVID-19. Each CDR3 is given without its conserved first and last residue.

V: TRBV29-1
J: TRBJ1-2
CDR3: SVEVSVNYGYT

V: TRBV28
J: TRBJ1-5
CDR3: ASRLGGQPQH

V: TRBV6-5
J: TRBJ2-7
CDR3: ASSSSGTSLEQY

V: TRBV7-2
J: TRBJ2-7
CDR3: ASSFRQGPYEQY

V: TRBV7-2
J: TRBJ2-2
CDR3: ASSSGTLNTGELF

V: TRBV21-1
J: TRBJ2-5
CDR3: ASSNPNRSQETQY

V: TRBV28
J: TRBJ1-6
CDR3: ASSSPPGQGGSPLH

V: TRBV18
J: TRBJ2-3
CDR3: ASSTDAGVTDTQY

V: TRBV10-1
J: TRBJ1-6
CDR3: ASGTGLGNSPLH

V: TRBV5-4
J: TRBJ1-1
CDR3: ASSPVNTEAF

V: TRBV5-6
J: TRBJ2-5
CDR3: ASSHGTSRETQY

V: TRBV10-3
J: TRBJ2-7
CDR3: ASGGLAGQYEQY

V: TRBV15
J: TRBJ2-2
CDR3: ATRQGGAPTGELF

V: TRBV3-1/TRBV3-2
J: TRBJ1-1
CDR3: ASSRYRERNTEAF

V: TRBV5-4
J: TRBJ2-7
CDR3: ASSQGLAGASSYEQY

V: TRBV4-3
J: TRBJ2-1
CDR3: ASSQGQRDNEQF

V: TRBV4-3
J: TRBJ2-3
CDR3: ASSPSSGDSDSDTQY

V: TRBV28
J: TRBJ2-2
CDR3: ASSLYRASRASPGELF

V: TRBV6-6
J: TRBJ1-1
CDR3: ASSPQGKYTEAF

V: TRBV7-2
J: TRBJ2-7
CDR3: ASSLGSRLAGGHEQY

V: TRBV28
J: TRBJ2-7
CDR3: ASSFGGGGNEQY

V: TRBV5-1
J: TRBJ1-2
CDR3: ASSLVFGTEPSGYT

V: TRBV10-3
J: TRBJ1-3
CDR3: APRSDGPENTIY

V: TRBV19
J: TRBJ2-5
CDR3: ASSMTSGRGQETQY

V: TRBV19
J: TRBJ2-2
CDR3: ASSIMGWGTVTGELF

V: TRBV14
J: TRBJ1-1
CDR3: ASSQVGLNTEAF

V: TRBV6-2/TRBV6-3
J: TRBJ2-7
CDR3: ASSYPLAGGPEEQY

V: TRBV5-4
J: TRBJ1-1
CDR3: ASSYGTAKNTEAF

V: TRBV12-1
J: TRBJ1-1
CDR3: ASSWDWDGWNTEAF

V: TRBV7-8
J: TRBJ2-7
CDR3: ASSLAGTAYEQY

V: TRBV11-2
J: TRBJ2-3
CDR3: ASSVLRLAGGPDTQY

V: TRBV28
J: TRBJ1-5
CDR3: ASRSTGSQPQH

V: TRBV14
J: TRBJ1-1
CDR3: ASSPQNTEAF

V: TRBV7-3
J: TRBJ2-3
CDR3: ASSQDGALTDTQY

V: TRBV3-1/TRBV3-2
J: TRBJ1-5
CDR3: ASSQDRDQPQH

V: TRBV9
J: TRBJ2-7
CDR3: ASSPSGGVDYEQY

V: TRBV15
J: TRBJ2-3
CDR3: ATSRDRWEWSTDTQY

V: TRBV12-3/TRBV12-4
J: TRBJ2-2
CDR3: ASSFGELGELF

V: TRBV4-2
J: TRBJ2-1
CDR3: ASSQASQGPLNEQF

V: TRBV4-2
J: TRBJ1-4
CDR3: ASSQYRDNEKLF

V: TRBV24-1
J: TRBJ1-2
CDR3: ATSDLSRDYGYT

V: TRBV20-1
J: TRBJ1-5
CDR3: SASGRVGLNQPQH

V: TRBV20-1
J: TRBJ1-6
CDR3: SASLPGGAVNSPLH

V: TRBV27
J: TRBJ1-2
CDR3: ASSLRQGANSYGYT

V: TRBV30
J: TRBJ2-7
CDR3: AWSVSGDGYEQY

V: TRBV6-6
J: TRBJ1-4
CDR3: ASSYAGSTNEKLF

V: TRBV5-1
J: TRBJ2-6
CDR3: ASSLAIISGANVLT

V: TRBV7-9
J: TRBJ1-2
CDR3: AGQGSGGYT